A single sample gave rise to the 13 T cell receptor beta chains below, sequenced in a study of cytomegalovirus exposure and HLA in healthy donors (dated 2017 in TCRdb). Library method: the immunoSEQ multiplex PCR assay. The multiplex PCR relied on a mix of 60 forward primers for TCR Vbeta segments and 13 reverse primers for TCR Jbeta segments. Sourced from immuneACCESS, this table was stored by TCRdb with only in-frame sequences that have V and J called. A share of the clones is absent; for the studies checked, an unresolved V gene accounts for under half, and the remainder has no known explanation. Per the sample table, the count is 150,000 to 200,000 clones. 1% to 1.5% of the sample is taken by the ten largest. The sequenced sample was PBMCs. These receptors were collected from a woman aged 55-69 years in good health and CMV-seronegative.

Regarding this clone: One end of the junction does not line up with germline, which may come from a read error. The chain joins TRBV29-1 to TRBJ2-7; 8 bases are a match to TRBD2. The CDR3 is made up of 14 amino acids. The germline V gene encodes CDR1 SQVTM and CDR2 ANQGSEA. As DNA, the CDR3 is TGCAGCGTTAGAGGCGGGAGGAGCTCCTACGGGCAGTACTTC. Protein sequence: CSVRGGRSSYGQYF.

The chain recombines TRBV7-9 with TRBJ2-1, with 7 bases lining up with TRBD1. The V gene's germline CDR1 is SEHNR and CDR2 FQNEAQ (reference sequence). This CDR3 is 15 amino acids long. V was pared by 6 bases and J by 3 bases, with 8 bases of the junction left unmatched. The CDR3 here is CASSTGTVDYNEQFF. The CDR3 coding sequence is TGTGCCAGCAGTACCGGGACAGTTGACTACAATGAGCAGTTCTTC.

V is TRBV5-1 and J is TRBJ1-3, with a tentative D call TRBD1 (5 bases). The V and J ends lost 1 base and 4 bases respectively, with 12 bases between them. The CDR3 is 15 amino acids. Germline CDR1 is SGHRS and CDR2 is YFSETQ. CDR3 in DNA: TGCGCCAGCAGCTTGAGTGCAGGGTCCGGAAACACCATATATTTT. Protein sequence: CASSLSAGSGNTIYF.

The V gene is TRBV29-1, the J gene TRBJ2-2; D unresolved. The ends were cut back, 6 bases at V and 0 bases at J, with 5 bases in the middle. Per germline, CDR1 SQVTM and CDR2 ANQGSEA. The CDR3 extends over 12 amino acids. The CDR3 DNA is TGCAGCGTCCAGGCGAACACCGGGGAGCTGTTTTTT. Translating it yields CSVQANTGELFF.

V and J are TRBV5-1 and TRBJ2-2, with D perhaps matching TRBD1 (6 bases). The germline V gene encodes CDR1 SGHRS and CDR2 YFSETQ. This CDR3 contains 14 residues. Trimming shortened V by 4 bases and J by 4 bases, and 11 bases separated the two germline ends. The CDR3 sequence is CASSAGVATGELFF. CDR3 nucleotides: TGCGCCAGCAGCGCAGGGGTGGCCACCGGGGAGCTGTTTTTT.

The chain is built from TRBV11-3 and TRBJ2-7, with D tentatively TRBD1 (7 bases). Deletions cut 5 bases from V and 5 bases from J, with 16 bases between. The CDR3 consists of 14 residues. In germline, CDR1 is SGHNT, CDR2 YENEEA. DNA for the CDR3: TGTGCCAGCAGCCCCAGGGGGGAGAAGAACGAGCAGTACTTC. Translation gives CASSPRGEKNEQYF.

This chain links TRBV18 with TRBJ2-2, with D possibly matching TRBD2 (6 bases). The ends were cut back, 6 bases at V and 5 bases at J, with 10 bases in the middle. The CDR3 runs to 13 residues. Germline lookup yields CDR1 KGHSH and CDR2 LQKENI. CDR3 nucleotide sequence: TGTGCCAGCTCGCCGGGAGTTACCGGGGAGCTGTTTTTT. Residues: CASSPGVTGELFF.

The chain couples TRBV7-9 to TRBJ1-2; D perhaps matches TRBD1 (6 bases). The germline CDR1 and CDR2 sequences are SEHNR and FQNEAQ (reference sequence). The CDR3 length is 15 residues. V was clipped by 5 bases and J by 0 bases, with 13 bases between them. The CDR3 sequence: CASSPTGGPNYGYTF. CDR3 coding DNA: TGTGCCAGCAGCCCCACGGGGGGGCCTAACTATGGCTACACCTTC.

V gene TRBV27 combines with J gene TRBJ2-3; TRBD2 agrees at 11 bases. This CDR3 is 16 amino acids long. The V gene's germline CDR1 is MNHEY and CDR2 SMNVEV (reference sequence). V lost 5 bases to trimming and J lost 2 bases; unmatched junction nucleotides: 6. CDR3 in amino acids: CASSRRLAGPTDTQYF. The CDR3 DNA reads as TGTGCCAGCAGTCGTAGACTAGCGGGGCCCACAGATACGCAGTATTTT.

V usage is TRBV4-3 and J usage is TRBJ2-7; TRBD1 is a possible D gene (5 bases). The germline CDR1 and CDR2 sequences are LGHNA and YSLEER. V dropped 0 bases and J dropped 2 bases, with 8 bases sitting between them. This CDR3 contains 14 residues. The CDR3 DNA reads TGCGCCAGCAGCCAAGAGAGACAGACCTACGAGCAGTACTTC. Translated: CASSQERQTYEQYF.

V usage is TRBV4-1 and J usage is TRBJ2-4; tentative D call: TRBD1 (5 bases). Germline V gives CDR1 MGHRA, CDR2 YSYEKL. The CDR3 totals 12 residues. V lost 2 bases and J lost 13, with 12 bases in between. In DNA form, the CDR3 reads TGCGCCAGCAGCCAACCAGGGTTTGTGCAGTACTTC. Translation: CASSQPGFVQYF.

V is TRBV5-1 and J is TRBJ2-5, with D perhaps matching TRBD2 (6 bases). The CDR3 runs to 14 residues. Trimming cost V 4 bases and J 2 bases, with 12 bases left between them. Germline V gives CDR1 SGHRS, CDR2 YFSETQ. The chain's CDR3 is CASSVNSGQETQYF. CDR3 nucleotides: TGCGCCAGCAGCGTAAATAGCGGTCAAGAGACCCAGTACTTC.

This chain links TRBV6-6 with TRBJ2-1, with D possibly TRBD2 on 6 matching bases. With 2 bases removed from V and 4 bases from J, the gap between germline ends came to 12 bases. This CDR3 is 15 amino acids long. Germline-derived CDR1 and CDR2 are MNHNY and SVGAGI (reference sequence). CDR3 amino acids: CASSYRAGGYNEQFF. The DNA for the CDR3 is TGTGCCAGCAGTTACCGAGCGGGCGGTTACAATGAGCAGTTCTTC.